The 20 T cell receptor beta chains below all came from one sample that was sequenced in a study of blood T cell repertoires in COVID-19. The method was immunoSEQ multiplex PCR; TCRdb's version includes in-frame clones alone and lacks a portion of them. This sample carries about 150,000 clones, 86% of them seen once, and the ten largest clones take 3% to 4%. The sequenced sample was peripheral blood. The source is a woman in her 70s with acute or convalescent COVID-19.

This CDR3 reads CASSKPRSKPQHF. CDR3 bases: TGTGCCAGCAGCAAACCGAGGAGTAAGCCCCAGCATTTT. The rearrangement links TRBV21-1 to TRBJ1-5. TRBV21-1 is marked as a pseudogene. This CDR3 spans 13 amino acids.

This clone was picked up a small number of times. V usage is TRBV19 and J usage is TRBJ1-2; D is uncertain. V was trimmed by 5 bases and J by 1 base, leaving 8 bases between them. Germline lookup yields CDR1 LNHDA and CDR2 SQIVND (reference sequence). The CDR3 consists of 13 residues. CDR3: CASSVTRNYGYTF. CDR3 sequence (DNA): TGTGCCAGTAGTGTCACACGTAACTATGGCTACACCTTC. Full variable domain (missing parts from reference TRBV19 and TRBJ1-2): DGGITQSPKYLFRKEGQNVTLSCEQNLNHDAMYWYRQDPGQGLRLIYYSQIVNDFQKGDIAEGYSVSREKKESFPLTVTSAQKNPTAFYLCASSVTRNYGYTFGSGTRLTVV.

The chain's CDR3 is CAWSVPGSLHGYTF. CDR3 in DNA: TGTGCCTGGAGTGTGCCAGGGTCCCTTCATGGCTACACCTTC. This chain uses TRBV30 with TRBJ1-2; D might be TRBD1 (5 bases). CDR1 and CDR2 from the germline V gene are GTSNPN and SVGIG (reference sequence). The CDR3 consists of 14 residues. V lost 0 bases and J 6 bases, leaving 14 bases between the germline ends.

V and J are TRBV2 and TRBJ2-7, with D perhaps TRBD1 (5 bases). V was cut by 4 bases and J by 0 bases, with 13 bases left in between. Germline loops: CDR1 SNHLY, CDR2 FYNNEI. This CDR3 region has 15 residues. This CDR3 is CASSGPTASSYEQYF. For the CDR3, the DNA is TGTGCCAGCAGTGGACCGACAGCGAGCTCCTACGAGCAGTACTTC.

The CDR3 nucleotides are TGTGCCATCAGTGACAATCCTACTCGGTCCTATAATTCACCCCTCCACTTT. Its protein is CAISDNPTRSYNSPLHF. This chain uses TRBV10-3 with TRBJ1-6; unclear D gene. This CDR3 region has 17 residues. Germline V lookup: CDR1 ENHRY, CDR2 SYGVKD. V dropped 3 bases and J dropped 1 base, with 13 bases sitting between them.

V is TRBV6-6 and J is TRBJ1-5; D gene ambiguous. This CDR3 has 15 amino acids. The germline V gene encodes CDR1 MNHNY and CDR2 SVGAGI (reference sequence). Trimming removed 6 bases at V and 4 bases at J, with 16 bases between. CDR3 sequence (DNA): TGTGCCAGCAGACAGCCTCAAGGCCGAAATCAGCCCCAGCATTTT. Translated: CASRQPQGRNQPQHF.

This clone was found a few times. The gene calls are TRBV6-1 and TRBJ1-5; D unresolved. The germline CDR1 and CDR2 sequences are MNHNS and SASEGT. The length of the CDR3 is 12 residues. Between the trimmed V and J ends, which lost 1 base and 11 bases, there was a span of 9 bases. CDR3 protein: CASSEERSSQHF. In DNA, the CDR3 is TGTGCCAGCAGTGAAGAGCGGTCTTCCCAGCATTTT.

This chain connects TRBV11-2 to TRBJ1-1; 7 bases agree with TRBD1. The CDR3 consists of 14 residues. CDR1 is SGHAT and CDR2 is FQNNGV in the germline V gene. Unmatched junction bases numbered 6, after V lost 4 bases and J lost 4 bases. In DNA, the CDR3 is TGTGCCAGCAGCTGGGGGACAGCGTCCACTGAAGCTTTCTTT. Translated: CASSWGTASTEAFF. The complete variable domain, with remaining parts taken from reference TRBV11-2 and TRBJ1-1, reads EAGVAQSPRYKIIEKRQSVAFWCNPISGHATLYWYQQILGQGPKLLIQFQNNGVVDDSQLPKDRFSAERLKGVDSTLKIQPAKLEDSAVYLCASSWGTASTEAFFGQGTRLTVV.

The CDR3 bases are TGTGCCAGCAGTCGGTGGACAGGGAACACCGGGGAGCTGTTTTTT. Amino acid sequence: CASSRWTGNTGELFF. The V gene is TRBV6-5, the J gene TRBJ2-2, with 7 nucleotides matching TRBD1. CDR1 and CDR2 from the germline V gene are MNHEY and SVGAGI. With V trimmed by 5 bases and J by 1 base, 4 bases remained unmatched. This CDR3 has 15 residues.

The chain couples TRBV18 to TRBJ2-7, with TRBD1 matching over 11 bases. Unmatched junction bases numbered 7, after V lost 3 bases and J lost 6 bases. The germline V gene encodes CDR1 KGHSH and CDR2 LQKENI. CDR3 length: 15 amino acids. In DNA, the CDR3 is TGTGCCAGCTCACCCGCCGGACAGGGGGCGAGCGAGCAGTACTTC. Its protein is CASSPAGQGASEQYF.

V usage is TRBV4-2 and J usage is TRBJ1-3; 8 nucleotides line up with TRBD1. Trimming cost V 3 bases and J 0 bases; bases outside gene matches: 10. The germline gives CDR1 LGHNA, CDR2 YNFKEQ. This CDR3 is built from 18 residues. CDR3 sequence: CASSHTRDRSFSGNTIYF. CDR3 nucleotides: TGTGCCAGCAGCCATACCCGGGACAGGTCCTTCTCTGGAAACACCATATATTTT.

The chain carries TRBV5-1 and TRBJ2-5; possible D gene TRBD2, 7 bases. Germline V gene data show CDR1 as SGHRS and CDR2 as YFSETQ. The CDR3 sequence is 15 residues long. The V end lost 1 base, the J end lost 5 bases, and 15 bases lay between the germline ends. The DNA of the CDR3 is TGCGCCAGCAGCTTGTCCCGGGGGGCGTGGGAGACCCAGTACTTC. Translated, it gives CASSLSRGAWETQYF.

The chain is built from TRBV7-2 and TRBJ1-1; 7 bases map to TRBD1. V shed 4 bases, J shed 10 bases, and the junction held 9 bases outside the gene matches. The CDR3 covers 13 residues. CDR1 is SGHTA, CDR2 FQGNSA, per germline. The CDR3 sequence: CASSSSQGEGAFF. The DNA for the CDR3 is TGTGCCAGCAGCTCAAGTCAGGGGGAAGGAGCTTTCTTT.

DNA of the CDR3: TGTGCCAGTAGTATCTTGGGAGTGGGAACTGAAGCTTTCTTT. Amino acid sequence: CASSILGVGTEAFF. The V call is TRBV19, the J call TRBJ1-1; D is uncertain. This CDR3 contains 14 residues. Trimming removed 3 bases from V and 5 bases from J, with 13 bases in between. CDR1 is LNHDA and CDR2 is SQIVND in the germline V gene (reference sequence).

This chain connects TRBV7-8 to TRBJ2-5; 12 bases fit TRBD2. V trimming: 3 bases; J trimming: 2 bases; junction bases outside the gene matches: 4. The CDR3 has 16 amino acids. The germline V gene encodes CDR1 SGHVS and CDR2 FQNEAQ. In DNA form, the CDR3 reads TGTGCCAGCAGCTTGGGCCTAGCGGGAGGGCAAGAGACCCAGTACTTC. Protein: CASSLGLAGGQETQYF.

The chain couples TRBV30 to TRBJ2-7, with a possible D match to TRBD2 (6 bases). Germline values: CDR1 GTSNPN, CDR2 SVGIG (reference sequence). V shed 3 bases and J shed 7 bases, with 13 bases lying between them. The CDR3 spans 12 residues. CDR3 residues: CAWSTPGGEQYF. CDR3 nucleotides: TGTGCCTGGAGCACCCCTGGGGGGGAGCAGTACTTC.

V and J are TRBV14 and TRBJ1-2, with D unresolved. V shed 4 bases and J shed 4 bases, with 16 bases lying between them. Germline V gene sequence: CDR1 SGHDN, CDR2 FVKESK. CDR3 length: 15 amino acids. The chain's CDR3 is CASSRGEAPVYGYTF. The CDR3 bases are TGTGCCAGCAGCCGGGGAGAGGCACCCGTCTATGGCTACACCTTC.

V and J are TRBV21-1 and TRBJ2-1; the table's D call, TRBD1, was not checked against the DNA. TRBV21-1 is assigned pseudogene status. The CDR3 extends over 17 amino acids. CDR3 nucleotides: TGTGCCAGCAGCGAGGCCAGGGGCGGGACAGGATACAATGAGCAGTTCTTC. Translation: CASSEARGGTGYNEQFF.

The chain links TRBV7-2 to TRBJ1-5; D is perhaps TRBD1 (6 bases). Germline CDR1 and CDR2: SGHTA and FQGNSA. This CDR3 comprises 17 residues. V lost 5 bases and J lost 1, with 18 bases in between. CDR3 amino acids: CASSPRPTGTSNQPQHF. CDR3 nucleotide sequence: TGTGCCAGCAGCCCCAGGCCCACAGGGACCAGCAATCAGCCCCAGCATTTT.

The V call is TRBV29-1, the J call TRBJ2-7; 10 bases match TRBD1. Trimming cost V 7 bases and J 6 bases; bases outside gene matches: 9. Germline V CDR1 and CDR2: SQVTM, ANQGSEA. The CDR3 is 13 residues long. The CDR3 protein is CSALGQGGGEQYF. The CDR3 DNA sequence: TGCAGCGCCCTTGGACAGGGGGGAGGCGAGCAGTACTTC.